Below, 2 T cell receptor beta chains from the same sample are listed, as sequenced in a study of siplizumab effects on memory and regulatory T cells. Profiled with immunoSEQ multiplex PCR; TCRdb holds only in-frame clones, not every one. Counted here are about 87,000 clones, roughly 90% occurring once; the ten biggest clones make up roughly 1.4%. The sequenced sample was Tregs sorted from blood. The source of these receptors is a human donor in good health.

This clone was counted only a few times. The chain recombines TRBV7-2 with TRBJ1-5; the D is unclear. This CDR3 spans 12 amino acids. Germline assignment: CDR1 SGHTA and CDR2 FQGNSA. V was cut by 0 bases and J by 7 bases, with 4 bases left in between. The chain's CDR3 is CASSLAEQPQHF. The CDR3 nucleotides are TGTGCCAGCAGCTTAGCGGAGCAGCCCCAGCATTTT.

The rearrangement joins TRBV7-2 to TRBJ1-2; possible D gene TRBD1, 5 bases. This CDR3 has 14 residues. Trimming removed 6 bases from V and 5 bases from J, with 16 bases in between. Germline V lookup: CDR1 SGHTA, CDR2 FQGNSA. CDR3 DNA: TGTGCCAGCAGGAGAATCGGGGCAGATTATGGCTACACCTTC. Encoded protein: CASRRIGADYGYTF.